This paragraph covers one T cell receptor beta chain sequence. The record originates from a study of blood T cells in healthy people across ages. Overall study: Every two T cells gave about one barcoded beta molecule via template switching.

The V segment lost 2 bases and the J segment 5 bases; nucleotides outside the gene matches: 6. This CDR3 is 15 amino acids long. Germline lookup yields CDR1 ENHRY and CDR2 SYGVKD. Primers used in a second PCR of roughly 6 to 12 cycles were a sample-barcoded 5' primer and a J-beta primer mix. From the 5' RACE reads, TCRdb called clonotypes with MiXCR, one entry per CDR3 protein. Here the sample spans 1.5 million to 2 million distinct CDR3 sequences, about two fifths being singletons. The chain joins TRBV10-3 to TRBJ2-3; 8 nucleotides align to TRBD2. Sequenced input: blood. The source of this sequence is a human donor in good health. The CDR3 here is CAISETSGGGDTQYF. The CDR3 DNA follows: TGTGCCATCAGTGAGACCAGCGGGGGTGGAGATACGCAGTATTTT.